Listed below are T cell receptor beta chains from one sample, sequenced in a study of blood T cells in healthy people across ages. Each CDR3 protein is one row after TCRdb ran MiXCR on the 5' RACE reads. The sample holds approximately 1.5 million distinct CDR3 sequences, roughly 43% seen once. Sequencing was carried out using blood. Every receptor here comes from a woman under 30 in good health. Both conserved end residues are part of each CDR3. D genes are given only for firm matches. The size field is filled for only some rows; it gives once, few, many or a size class.

d_gene,j_gene,abundance,v_gene,CDR3nt,CDR3aa
TRBD1,TRBJ1-2,few,TRBV7-9,TGTGCCAGCAGCTTAGGGGGGACAGGAGATGGCTACACCTTC,CASSLGGTGDGYTF
.,TRBJ2-7,once,TRBV2,TGTGCCAGCAGGAGGGGGGTCACGACGTACTTC,CASRRGVTTYF
TRBD2,TRBJ2-1,.,TRBV30,TGTGCCTGGAGTCGCGGGGGGGCCTCCTACAATGAGCAGTTCTTC,CAWSRGGASYNEQFF
TRBD2,TRBJ2-3,few,TRBV20-1,TGCAGTGCTAGAGACCCCCTGCGGGGGGATACGCAGTATTTT,CSARDPLRGDTQYF
.,TRBJ2-2,.,TRBV6-6,TGTGCCACACGGAAAGGGACTGCCGCAGGGGAGCTGTTTTTT,CATRKGTAAGELFF
.,TRBJ2-5,.,TRBV6-5,TGTGCCAGCAGTTTGGAGTGGCGTTATTACAATGAGCGGTACTTC,CASSLEWRYYNERYF
.,TRBJ2-1,.,TRBV6-2/TRBV6-3,TGTGCCACCTACTGGAGACGAGGGAATGAGCGGTTCTTC,CATYWRRGNERFF
.,TRBJ2-7,.,TRBV20-1,TGCAGTGCTAATGCCCCCTACGAGCAGTACTTC,CSANAPYEQYF
TRBD2,TRBJ2-3,.,TRBV4-2,TGTGCCAGCAGCCAAGAACGTATCGGGACTAGCGGAAACACAGATACGCAGTATTTT,CASSQERIGTSGNTDTQYF
TRBD1,TRBJ1-1,.,TRBV12-3/TRBV12-4,TGTGCCAGCAGAAATCGACGGGACAGGGCCTTGAACACTGAAGCTTTCTTT,CASRNRRDRALNTEAFF
.,TRBJ1-6,.,TRBV27,TGTGCCAGCAGTTTGATTCGGAATTCACCCCTCCACTTT,CASSLIRNSPLHF
.,TRBJ2-5,.,TRBV6-1,TGTGCCAGCAGTGAAGAAGGACAGACCCAGTACTTC,CASSEEGQTQYF
.,TRBJ2-1,.,TRBV29-1,TGCAGCGTTGAAAGCGGGTGCAAATACAATGAGCAGTTCTTC,CSVESGCKYNEQFF
.,TRBJ2-7,few,TRBV3-1,TGTGCCAGCAGCACCGTGGGGGGGCCTTCGTACGAGCAGTACTTC,CASSTVGGPSYEQYF
TRBD1,TRBJ1-1,.,TRBV20-1,TGCAGTGCCCAGACAGGGGGCATTGGGACTGAAGCTTTCTTT,CSAQTGGIGTEAFF
TRBD2,TRBJ2-5,few,TRBV4-2,TGTGCCAGCAGCCAAGAAGGGCCAGCGGGGGGCCAAGAGACCCAGTACTTC,CASSQEGPAGGQETQYF
.,TRBJ2-1,few,TRBV7-2,TGTGCCAGCAGCTTGGAGCTTATCCGAAATGAGCAGTTCTTC,CASSLELIRNEQFF
.,TRBJ2-1,few,TRBV14,TGTGCCAGCAGCCAAGATTTTAGTCCGCCTCCTCAGGATGAGCAGTTCTTC,CASSQDFSPPPQDEQFF
.,TRBJ1-1,.,TRBV7-9,TGTGCCAGCAGCTTAGTGGTGACGGGCTCTGAAGCTTTCTTT,CASSLVVTGSEAFF
TRBD2,TRBJ2-5,.,TRBV12-3/TRBV12-4,TGTGCCAGCAGCCCTCCGACGGGGGGGCGAGAGACCCAGTACTTC,CASSPPTGGRETQYF
.,TRBJ2-1,.,TRBV20-1,TGCAGTGCCGCGAAAACCAGCTCCTACAATGAGCAGTTCTTC,CSAAKTSSYNEQFF
.,TRBJ2-7,.,TRBV2,TGTGCCAGCAGTGAGTGGACACTGGGCGAGCAGTACTTC,CASSEWTLGEQYF
.,TRBJ2-7,.,TRBV5-1,TGCGCCAGCAGTTGGGGGGACAACTACGAGCAGTACTTC,CASSWGDNYEQYF
.,TRBJ2-5,many,TRBV7-2,TGTGCCAGCAGCTCAGCCCGGGGGCTCGAAGAGACCCAGTACTTC,CASSSARGLEETQYF
.,TRBJ1-2,.,TRBV21-1,TGTGCCAGCAGCAAATCTAATCGGTCGGCTGGCTACACCTTC,CASSKSNRSAGYTF
TRBD2,TRBJ2-7,.,TRBV2,TGTGCCAGCAGTGGTACTAGCGGGGGGCCCTACGAGCAGTACTTC,CASSGTSGGPYEQYF
.,TRBJ2-3,.,TRBV10-3,TGTGCCATCGGCGTTGGGGGAGATACGCAGTATTTT,CAIGVGGDTQYF
.,TRBJ1-2,.,TRBV7-9,TGTGCCAGCAGCCCAAAGGGCGGCAGCTTGAACTATGGCTACACCTTC,CASSPKGGSLNYGYTF
.,TRBJ2-3,.,TRBV5-1,TGCGCCAGCAGCTCACAGGGTAGAGGCACAGATACGCAGTATTTT,CASSSQGRGTDTQYF
.,TRBJ2-3,.,TRBV5-6,TGTGCCAGCAGCTTGGAGTACACCACAGATACGCAGTATTTT,CASSLEYTTDTQYF
TRBD2,TRBJ2-3,few,TRBV6-4,TGTGCCAGCAGTGAAAGGGCGGGGGGCACAGATACGCAGTATTTT,CASSERAGGTDTQYF
TRBD1,TRBJ2-7,few,TRBV6-5,TGTGCCAGCAGAATGGGACAGGGAACCTACGAGCAGTACTTC,CASRMGQGTYEQYF
TRBD2,TRBJ2-1,few,TRBV7-3,TGTGCCAGCAGCATAGCCAGCGGGAGTTTGTTGAATGAGCAGTTCTTC,CASSIASGSLLNEQFF
.,TRBJ2-5,once,TRBV9,TGTGCCAGCAGCTCACCCGGGACGGAGGTTCAAGAGACCCAGTACTTC,CASSSPGTEVQETQYF
.,TRBJ2-1,once,TRBV6-1,TGTGCCAGCAGTGGACAGACTGCTTCCTCCTCCAATGAGCAGTTCTTC,CASSGQTASSSNEQFF
TRBD1,TRBJ1-1,.,TRBV9,TGTGCCAGCAGCACAGGGGAGGGGAGCACTGAAGCTTTCTTT,CASSTGEGSTEAFF
TRBD2,TRBJ2-1,once,TRBV4-1,TGCACCAGCAGCCAAGGCCCTAGCGGGGGGTTTTACAATGAGCAGTTCTTC,CTSSQGPSGGFYNEQFF
.,TRBJ2-4,.,TRBV7-2,TGTGCCAGCAGCTTACCTGGGAGGGGACAGACCTTAGGTTGGCAGTACTTC,CASSLPGRGQTLGWQYF
TRBD2,TRBJ2-1,many,TRBV9,TGTGCCAGCAGCGTAGGGGGGACTAGCGGGGCCAATGAGCAGTTCTTC,CASSVGGTSGANEQFF